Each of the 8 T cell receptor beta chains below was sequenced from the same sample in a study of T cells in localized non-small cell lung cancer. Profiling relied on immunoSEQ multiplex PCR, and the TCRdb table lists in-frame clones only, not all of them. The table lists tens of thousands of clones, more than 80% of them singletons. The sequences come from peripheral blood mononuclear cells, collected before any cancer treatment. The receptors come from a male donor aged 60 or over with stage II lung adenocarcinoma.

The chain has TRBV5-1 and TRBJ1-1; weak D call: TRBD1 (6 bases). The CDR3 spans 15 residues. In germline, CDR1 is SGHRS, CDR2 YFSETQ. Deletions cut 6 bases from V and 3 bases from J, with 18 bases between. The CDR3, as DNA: TGCGCCAGCACAACGATGGGGGGGCAAGACACTGAAGCTTTCTTT. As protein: CASTTMGGQDTEAFF.

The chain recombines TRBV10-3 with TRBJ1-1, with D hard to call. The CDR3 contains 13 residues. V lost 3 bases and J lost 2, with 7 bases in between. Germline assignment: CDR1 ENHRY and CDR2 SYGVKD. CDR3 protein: CAISDMTNTEAFF. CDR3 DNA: TGTGCCATCAGTGATATGACAAACACTGAAGCTTTCTTT.

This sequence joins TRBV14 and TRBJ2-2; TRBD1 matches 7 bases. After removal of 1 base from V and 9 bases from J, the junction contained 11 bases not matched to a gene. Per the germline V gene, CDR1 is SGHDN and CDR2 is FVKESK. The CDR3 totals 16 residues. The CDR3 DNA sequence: TGTGCCAGCAGCCAAGGTGTGGCAGGGGGTAGTCGGGAGCTGTTTTTT. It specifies CASSQGVAGGSRELFF.

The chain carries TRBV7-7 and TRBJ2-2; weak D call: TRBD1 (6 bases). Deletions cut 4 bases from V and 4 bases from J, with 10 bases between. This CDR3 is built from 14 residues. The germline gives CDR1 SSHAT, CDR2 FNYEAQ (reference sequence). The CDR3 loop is CASSSGQSTGELFF. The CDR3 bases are TGTGCCAGCAGCTCCGGACAGTCCACCGGGGAGCTGTTTTTT.

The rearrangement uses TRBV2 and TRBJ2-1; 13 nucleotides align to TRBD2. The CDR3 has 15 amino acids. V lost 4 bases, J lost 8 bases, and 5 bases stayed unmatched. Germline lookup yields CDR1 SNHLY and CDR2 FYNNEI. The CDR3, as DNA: TGTGCCAGCAGTGCTGGACTAGCGGGAGATGATGAGCAGTTCTTC. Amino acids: CASSAGLAGDDEQFF.

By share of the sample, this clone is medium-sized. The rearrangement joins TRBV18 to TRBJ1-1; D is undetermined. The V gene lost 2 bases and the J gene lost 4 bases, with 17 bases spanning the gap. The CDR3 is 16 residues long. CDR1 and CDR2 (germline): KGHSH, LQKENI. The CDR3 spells CASSPATGDVGTEAFF. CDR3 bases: TGTGCCAGCTCACCAGCAACCGGGGATGTGGGCACTGAAGCTTTCTTT.

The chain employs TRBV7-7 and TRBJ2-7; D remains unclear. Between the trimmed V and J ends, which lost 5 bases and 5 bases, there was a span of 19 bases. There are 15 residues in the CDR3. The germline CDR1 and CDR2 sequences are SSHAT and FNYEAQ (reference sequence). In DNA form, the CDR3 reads TGTGCCAGCAGCCTTGGTGTTGGCCCGAGAGACGAGCAGTACTTC. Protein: CASSLGVGPRDEQYF.

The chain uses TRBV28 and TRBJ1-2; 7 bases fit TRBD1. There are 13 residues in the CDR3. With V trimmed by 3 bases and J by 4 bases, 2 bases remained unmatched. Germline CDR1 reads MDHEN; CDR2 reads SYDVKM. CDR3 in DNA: TGTGCCAGCAGTTTGGGACAGTTCTATGGCTACACCTTC. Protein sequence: CASSLGQFYGYTF.